These 2 T cell receptor beta chains originate from one sample sequenced in a study of cytomegalovirus exposure and HLA in healthy donors. Both 60 Vbeta primers and 13 Jbeta primers went into the PCR. TCRdb's table, derived via immunoSEQ multiplex PCR, lists solely in-frame clones and lacks some. The sample shows 200,000 or so clones, 70% to 85% of them seen only once. The sample consisted of PBMCs. These receptors were obtained from a man aged 45-60 years in good health and CMV-seronegative.

The V and J genes are TRBV28 and TRBJ1-2, with D perhaps TRBD1 (6 bases). In germline, CDR1 is MDHEN, CDR2 SYDVKM. This CDR3 spans 12 amino acids. V was cut by 8 bases and J by 6 bases, with 13 bases left in between. CDR3 sequence: CASRYRVNGYTF. DNA of the CDR3: TGTGCCAGCCGGTACAGGGTCAATGGCTACACCTTC.

V usage is TRBV27 and J usage is TRBJ2-7; 7 bases are shared with TRBD1. Germline V gene lookup returns CDR1 MNHEY and CDR2 SMNVEV (reference sequence). Trimming cost V 5 bases and J 3 bases; bases outside gene matches: 7. CDR3 length equals 14 residues. The CDR3 protein is CASSRAGTDYEQYF. CDR3 nucleotides: TGTGCCAGCAGTCGAGCCGGGACAGACTACGAGCAGTACTTC.